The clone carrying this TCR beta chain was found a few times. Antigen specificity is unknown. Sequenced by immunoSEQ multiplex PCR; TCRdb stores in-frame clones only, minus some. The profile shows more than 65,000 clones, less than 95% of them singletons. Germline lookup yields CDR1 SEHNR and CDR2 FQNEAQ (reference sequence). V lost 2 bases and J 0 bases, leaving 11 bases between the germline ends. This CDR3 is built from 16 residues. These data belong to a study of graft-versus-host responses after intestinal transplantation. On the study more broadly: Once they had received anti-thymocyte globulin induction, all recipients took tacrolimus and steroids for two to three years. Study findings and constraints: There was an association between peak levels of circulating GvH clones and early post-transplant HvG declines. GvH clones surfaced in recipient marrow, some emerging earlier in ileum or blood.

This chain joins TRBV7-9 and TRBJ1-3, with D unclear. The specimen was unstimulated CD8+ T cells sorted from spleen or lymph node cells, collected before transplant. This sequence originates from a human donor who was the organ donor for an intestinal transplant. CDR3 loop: CASSLPLSGSGNTIYF. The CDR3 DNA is TGTGCCAGCAGCTTACCCCTCTCCGGCTCTGGAAACACCATATATTTT.